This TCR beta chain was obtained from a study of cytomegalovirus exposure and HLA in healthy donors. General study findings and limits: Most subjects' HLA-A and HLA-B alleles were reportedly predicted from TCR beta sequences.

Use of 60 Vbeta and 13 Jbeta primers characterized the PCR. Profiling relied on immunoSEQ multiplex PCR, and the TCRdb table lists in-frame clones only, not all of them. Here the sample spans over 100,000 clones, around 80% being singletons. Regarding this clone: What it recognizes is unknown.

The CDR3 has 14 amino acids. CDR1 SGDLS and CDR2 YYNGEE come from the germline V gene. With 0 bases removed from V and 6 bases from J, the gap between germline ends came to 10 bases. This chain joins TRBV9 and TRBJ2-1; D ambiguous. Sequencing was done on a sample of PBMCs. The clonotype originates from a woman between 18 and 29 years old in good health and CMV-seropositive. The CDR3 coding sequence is TGTGCCAGCAGCGTAGATGGCGGCCTCAATGAGCAGTTCTTC. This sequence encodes CASSVDGGLNEQFF.